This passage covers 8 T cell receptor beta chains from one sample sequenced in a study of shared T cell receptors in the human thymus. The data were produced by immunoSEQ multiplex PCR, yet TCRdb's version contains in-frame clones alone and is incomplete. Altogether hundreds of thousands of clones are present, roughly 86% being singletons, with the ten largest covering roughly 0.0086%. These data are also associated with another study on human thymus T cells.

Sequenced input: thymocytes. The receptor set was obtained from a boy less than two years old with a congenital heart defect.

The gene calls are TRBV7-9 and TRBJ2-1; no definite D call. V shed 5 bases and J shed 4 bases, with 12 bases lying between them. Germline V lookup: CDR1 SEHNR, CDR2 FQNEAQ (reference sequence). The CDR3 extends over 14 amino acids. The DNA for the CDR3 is TGTGCCAGCAGCCTGTCAAACTCATACAATGAGCAGTTCTTC. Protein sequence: CASSLSNSYNEQFF.

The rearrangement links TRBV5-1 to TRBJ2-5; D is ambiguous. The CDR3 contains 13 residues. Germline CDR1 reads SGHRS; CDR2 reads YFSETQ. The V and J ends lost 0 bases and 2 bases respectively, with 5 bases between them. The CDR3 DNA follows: TGCGCCAGCAGCTTGGGGCGGCAAGAGACCCAGTACTTC. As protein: CASSLGRQETQYF.

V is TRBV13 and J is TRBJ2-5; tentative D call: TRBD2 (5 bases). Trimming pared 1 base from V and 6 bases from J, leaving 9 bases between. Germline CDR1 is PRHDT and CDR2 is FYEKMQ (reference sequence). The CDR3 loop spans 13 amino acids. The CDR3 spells CASSLVPGKTQYF. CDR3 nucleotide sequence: TGTGCCAGCAGCTTAGTTCCGGGGAAGACCCAGTACTTC. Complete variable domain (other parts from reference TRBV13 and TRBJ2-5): AAGVIQSPRHLIKEKRETATLKCYPIPRHDTVYWYQQGPGQDPQFLISFYEKMQSDKGSIPDRFSAQQFSDYHSELNMSSLELGDSALYFCASSLVPGKTQYFGPGTRLLVL.

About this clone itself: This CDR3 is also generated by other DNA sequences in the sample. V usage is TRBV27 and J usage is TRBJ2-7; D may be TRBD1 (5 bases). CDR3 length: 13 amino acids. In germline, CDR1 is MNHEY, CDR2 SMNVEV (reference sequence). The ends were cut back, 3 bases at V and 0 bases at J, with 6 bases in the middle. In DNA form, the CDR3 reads TGTGCCAGCAGTTTCAGGGTCTCCTACGAGCAGTACTTC. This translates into CASSFRVSYEQYF.

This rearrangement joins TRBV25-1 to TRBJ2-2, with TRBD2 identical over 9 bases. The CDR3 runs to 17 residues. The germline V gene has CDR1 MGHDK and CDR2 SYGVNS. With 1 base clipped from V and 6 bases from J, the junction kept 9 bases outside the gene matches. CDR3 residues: CASSELGREGPPGELFF. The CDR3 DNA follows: TGTGCCAGCAGTGAATTAGGGCGGGAGGGCCCCCCCGGGGAGCTGTTTTTT. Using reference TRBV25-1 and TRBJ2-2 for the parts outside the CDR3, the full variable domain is EADIYQTPRYLVIGTGKKITLECSQTMGHDKMYWYQQDPGMELHLIHYSYGVNSTEKGDLSSESTVSRIRTEHFPLTLESARPSHTSQYLCASSELGREGPPGELFFGEGSRLTVL.

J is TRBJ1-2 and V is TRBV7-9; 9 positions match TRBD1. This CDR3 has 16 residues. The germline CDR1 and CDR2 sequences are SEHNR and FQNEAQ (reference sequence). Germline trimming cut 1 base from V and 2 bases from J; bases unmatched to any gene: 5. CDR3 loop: CASSLVDRGRNYGYTF. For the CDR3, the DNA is TGTGCCAGCAGCTTAGTCGACAGGGGGAGGAACTATGGCTACACCTTC.

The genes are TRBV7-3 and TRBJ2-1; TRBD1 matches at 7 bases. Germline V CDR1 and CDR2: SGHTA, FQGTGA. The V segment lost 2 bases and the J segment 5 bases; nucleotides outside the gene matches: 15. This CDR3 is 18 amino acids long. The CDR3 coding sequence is TGTGCCAGCAGCTTAGATCAGGGGGTTGGGGAGAGGGACAATGAGCAGTTCTTC. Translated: CASSLDQGVGERDNEQFF.

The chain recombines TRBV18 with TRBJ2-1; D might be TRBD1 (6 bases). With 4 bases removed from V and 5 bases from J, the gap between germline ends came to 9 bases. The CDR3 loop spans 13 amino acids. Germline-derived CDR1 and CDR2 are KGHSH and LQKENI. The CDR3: CASSRYRDNEQFF. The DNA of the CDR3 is TGTGCCAGCTCACGATACAGGGACAATGAGCAGTTCTTC.